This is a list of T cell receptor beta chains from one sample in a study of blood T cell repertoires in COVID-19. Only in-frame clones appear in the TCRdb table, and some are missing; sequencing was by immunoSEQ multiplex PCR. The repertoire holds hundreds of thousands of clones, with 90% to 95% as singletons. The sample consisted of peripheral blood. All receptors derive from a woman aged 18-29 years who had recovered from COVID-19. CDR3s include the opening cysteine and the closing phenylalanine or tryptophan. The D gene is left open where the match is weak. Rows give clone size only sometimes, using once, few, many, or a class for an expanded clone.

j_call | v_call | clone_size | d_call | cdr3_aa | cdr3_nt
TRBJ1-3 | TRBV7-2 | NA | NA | CASTDRPYSGNTIYF | TGTGCCAGCACCGACAGGCCGTACTCTGGAAACACCATATATTTT
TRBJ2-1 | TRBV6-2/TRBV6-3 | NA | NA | CASSYQGPGISGNNEQFF | TGTGCCAGCAGTTACCAGGGTCCGGGGATTAGCGGCAACAATGAGCAGTTCTTC
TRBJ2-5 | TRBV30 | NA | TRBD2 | CAWTWGLAGGETQYF | TGTGCCTGGACCTGGGGACTAGCGGGAGGAGAGACCCAGTACTTC
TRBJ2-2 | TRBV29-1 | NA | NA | CSVRGQGGELFF | TGCAGCGTCAGGGGCCAGGGCGGGGAGCTGTTTTTT
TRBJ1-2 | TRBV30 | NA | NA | CAWSVTGNYGYTF | TGTGCCTGGAGTGTAACAGGGAACTATGGCTACACCTTC
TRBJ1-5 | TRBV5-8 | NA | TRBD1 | CASSSLDRGNNQPQHF | TGTGCCAGCAGCTCCTTGGACAGGGGAAACAATCAGCCCCAGCATTTT
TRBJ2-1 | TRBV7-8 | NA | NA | CASSPRTLSYNEQFF | TGTGCCAGCAGCCCCCGGACTCTCTCCTACAATGAGCAGTTCTTC
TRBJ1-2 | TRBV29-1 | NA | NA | CSVGGYREYGYTF | TGCAGCGTCGGGGGGTACAGGGAGTATGGCTACACCTTC
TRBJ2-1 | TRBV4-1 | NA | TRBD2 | CASSQGLAGGKYNEQFF | TGCGCCAGCAGCCAAGGACTAGCGGGAGGGAAGTACAATGAGCAGTTCTTC
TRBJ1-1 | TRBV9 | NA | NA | CASSHPPGMENTEAFF | TGTGCCAGCAGCCACCCCCCCGGGATGGAGAACACTGAAGCTTTCTTT
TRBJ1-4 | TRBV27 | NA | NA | CASSFGRGGEKLFF | TGTGCCAGCAGTTTCGGGAGGGGTGGGGAAAAACTGTTTTTT
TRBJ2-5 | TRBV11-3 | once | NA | CASSLITGVETQYF | TGTGCCAGCAGCTTGATAACGGGGGTGGAGACCCAGTACTTC
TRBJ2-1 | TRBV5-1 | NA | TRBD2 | CASSLGASGSWYNEQFF | TGCGCCAGCAGCTTGGGGGCTAGCGGGAGCTGGTACAATGAGCAGTTCTTC
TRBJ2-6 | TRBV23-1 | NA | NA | CASSQSRPGGSGANVLTF | TGCGCCAGCAGTCAATCGCGGCCCGGGGGCTCTGGGGCCAACGTCCTGACTTTC
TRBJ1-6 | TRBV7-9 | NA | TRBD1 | CASSPHSTGGSHSPLHF | TGTGCCAGCAGCCCGCACTCGACAGGGGGCAGTCATTCACCCCTCCACTTT
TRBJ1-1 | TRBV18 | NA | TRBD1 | CASSPGQGSNTEAFF | TGTGCCAGCTCACCGGGACAGGGCTCGAACACTGAAGCTTTCTTT
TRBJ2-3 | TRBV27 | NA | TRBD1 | CASSPGQGLTDTQYF | TGTGCCAGCAGCCCGGGACAGGGCCTCACAGATACGCAGTATTTT
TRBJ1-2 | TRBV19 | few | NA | CASSNTGGNYGYTF | TGTGCCAGTAGTAACACAGGTGGGAACTATGGCTACACCTTC
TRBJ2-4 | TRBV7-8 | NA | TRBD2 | CASSPLFRTSGNIQYF | TGTGCCAGCAGCCCCCTTTTCAGGACTAGCGGCAACATTCAGTACTTC
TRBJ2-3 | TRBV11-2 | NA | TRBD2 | CASSLTAGGPGTDTQYF | TGTGCCAGCAGCTTGACCGCGGGAGGGCCCGGCACAGATACGCAGTATTTT
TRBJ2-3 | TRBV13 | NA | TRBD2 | CASSTPLAALTDTQYF | TGTGCCAGCAGCACCCCGCTAGCGGCACTCACAGATACGCAGTATTTT
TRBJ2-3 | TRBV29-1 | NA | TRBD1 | CSARASRTGGTDTQYF | TGCAGCGCCCGAGCCTCGCGGACAGGGGGGACAGATACGCAGTATTTT
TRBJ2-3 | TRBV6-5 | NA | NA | CASSYSRGLTDTQYF | TGTGCCAGCAGTTACTCGAGGGGACTTACAGATACGCAGTATTTT
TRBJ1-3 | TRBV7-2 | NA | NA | CASSLRSRNTIYF | TGTGCCAGCAGCTTAAGGTCTAGGAACACCATATATTTT
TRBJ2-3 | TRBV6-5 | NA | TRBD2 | CASRSLADYTDTQYF | TGTGCCAGCAGGTCACTAGCGGATTACACAGATACGCAGTATTTT
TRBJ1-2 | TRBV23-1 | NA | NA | CASSLNTIFFLGYTF | TGCGCCAGCAGCCTTAACACTATATTCTTTCTGGGCTACACCTTC
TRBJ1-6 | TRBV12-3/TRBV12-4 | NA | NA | CASTYGRAGSLHF | TGTGCCAGCACCTACGGACGGGCAGGGTCACTCCACTTT
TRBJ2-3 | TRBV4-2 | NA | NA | CASNDAGPTDTQYF | TGTGCCAGCAACGATGCGGGACCGACAGATACGCAGTATTTT
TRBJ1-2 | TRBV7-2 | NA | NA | CASSMRSGAYGYTF | TGTGCCAGCAGTATGAGGTCAGGGGCCTATGGCTACACCTTC
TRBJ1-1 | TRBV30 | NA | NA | CAWSVQWEAFF | TGTGCCTGGAGTGTACAGTGGGAAGCTTTCTTT
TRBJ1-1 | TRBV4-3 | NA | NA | CASSQDHGRANTEAFF | TGCGCCAGCAGCCAAGATCATGGCAGGGCGAACACTGAAGCTTTCTTT
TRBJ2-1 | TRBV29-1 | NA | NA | CSVLPLTSTYNEQFF | TGCAGCGTCCTGCCGCTGACTAGTACCTACAATGAGCAGTTCTTC
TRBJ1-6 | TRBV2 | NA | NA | CASSVGGLSVDSPLHF | TGTGCCAGCAGTGTCGGGGGGCTGTCCGTTGATTCACCCCTCCACTTT
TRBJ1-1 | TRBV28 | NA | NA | CASSNSMNTEAFF | TGTGCCAGCAGTAACAGCATGAACACTGAAGCTTTCTTT
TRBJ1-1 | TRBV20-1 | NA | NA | CSASPRRDTEAFF | TGCAGTGCTAGTCCACGGCGGGACACTGAAGCTTTCTTT
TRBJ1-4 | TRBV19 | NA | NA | CARTEGRGEKLFF | TGTGCCAGAACAGAGGGCAGAGGTGAAAAACTGTTTTTT